This T cell receptor beta chain was captured in a study of cytomegalovirus exposure and HLA in healthy donors (dated by TCRdb to about 2017). Notes on the research overall: In an earlier analysis of 587 of the donors, 250 to 350 Gb of sequence data and approximately 120 million unique TCR beta sequences from 150 million to 200 million T cells were reported. To decide whether each TCR beta V gene segment behaved as functional or pseudogenic, an earlier analysis of approximately 620 of the donors relied on high-throughput TCR beta sequencing. In addition to the first cohort of 666 subjects, a separate validation cohort of approximately 110 different subjects was used. High-throughput TCR immunosequencing, statistical association of individual TCRs with disease status, and machine learning were combined to predict cytomegalovirus infection status. A later analysis re-analyzed previously published TCR beta repertoires from 600 to 850 donors and added high-resolution HLA genotyping to study TCR occurrence patterns. The study aimed to test whether signatures of past pathogen exposure could be identified by cataloging public T cell receptors. Among a few hundred genotyped donors of the cohort, an average of about 240,000 unique TCR beta nucleotide sequences were sequenced per donor, roughly 18% of them non-productive. Rather than using new phenotypic data, the later analysis identified candidate immune exposures from TCR beta sequences and from how often those sequences occurred across donors. Every repertoire in the discovery cohort had been generated on one and the same sequencing platform. An early release covering about 600 HLA-typed donors comprised roughly 300 gigabases of sequencing data and roughly 85 million unique TCR sequences. HLA typing covered class I and class II loci at four-digit resolution. Typing coverage varied by locus: roughly 629-640 donors for A, B, C, DRB1 and DQB1; some 520 for DQA1; some 610 for DPA1; more than 450 for DPB1. The study profiled the T cell repertoires of fewer than 850 subjects by immunosequencing and related them to cytomegalovirus serostatus. Genome-wide SNP genotypes for about three fifths of the roughly 670 donors were used in a later genetic analysis, which treated that subset as a discovery cohort. The genetic ancestry cluster associated with self-reported Caucasian donors included approximately 85% of the 398 genotyped donors. Because of strong linkage in the cohort, roughly five DR-DQ haplotypes were treated as single units for association and clustering. Donor age, sex, ethnicity and CMV serostatus were compiled together with the repertoire data.

Library generation was performed with the immunoSEQ multiplex PCR assay. For the multiplex PCR, a mixture combining 60 forward primers for TCR Vbeta segments and 13 reverse primers for TCR Jbeta segments was used. A multiplex PCR assay on genomic DNA amplified the CDR3 region of rearranged TCR beta genes. Amplified TCR beta libraries were sequenced as 87-base-pair reads on the Illumina HiSeq System. The authors processed their data as follows. A later analysis tallied roughly 80 million unique TCR beta chains across the approximately 670 repertoires, and roughly 11 million of those chains were shared by two or more donors. Raw reads were error-corrected and collapsed into unique sequences by a nearest-neighbor algorithm in which closely related sequences were merged to remove PCR and sequencing errors. To assign V, D and J gene segments, CDR3 sequences were aligned to IMGT reference sequences. For a sequence to be retained, at least a six-nucleotide match to both a V gene segment and a J gene segment was required. Rearrangements were classified as productive when the CDR3 lacked stop codons and remained in frame with V and J, and all other rearrangements were classified as non-productive. CDR3 was defined according to IMGT convention as the region running from the second conserved V-encoded cysteine to the conserved J-encoded phenylalanine. The earlier analysis of about 590 of the donors excluded sequences that lacked an unambiguous match to a single V gene segment. In an earlier analysis of several hundred of the donors, V segments were called functional above 56.7% productive rearrangements and were called segregating when the between-donor standard deviation exceeded 5%. To diagnose cytomegalovirus status from the catalog of TCR beta chain sequences, a statistical classification framework was built. In a later analysis, V and J genes were assigned by comparing TCR nucleotide sequences against IMGT/GENE-DB human TR gene sequences. In a later analysis, CDR3 sequences and most-parsimonious VDJ recombination scenarios were assigned using the TCRdist pipeline. In a later analysis, each TCR beta chain was defined by its CDR3 amino acid sequence together with its V-gene family, and reads without a unique V-gene family were excluded. As a way to deal with suspected cross-contamination and a sequencing artifact, a later analysis dropped more than 500 nucleotide sequences that were highly shared and had low generation probability. For each public chain, a later analysis derived a clonal expansion index from normalized ranks of inferred template counts within each repertoire. In a later analysis, generation probabilities were computed with a VDJ recombination model fitted to out-of-frame rearrangements, and the resulting probabilities were checked against IGoR. In a later analysis, hypergeometric tests were used to score TCR-TCR, TCR-HLA and TCR-CMV co-occurrence, with a repertoire-size bias correction applied to TCR pairs. A later analysis estimated false discovery rates by permuting HLA or CMV assignments 20 times. A later analysis grouped co-occurring TCRs with DBSCAN, adding TCRdist sequence similarity when clustering within HLA-allele-positive subsets. Co-occurrence clustering excluded repertoires with fewer than 30,000 or more than 120,000 public chains, plus five with anomalous nucleotide sharing. The immuneACCESS repertoire file appears here via TCRdb, limited to in-frame rearrangements. These files lack a portion of the clones; in checked studies, under half of the deficit traces to unresolved V genes, and the cause of the others is not known. That table is the source of V, J and clone size, and D and trimming were worked out from the DNA. This sample lists 110,000 to 150,000 clones; around 75% were detected once. Approximately 4.3% of the sample goes to the ten largest clones.

In the case of this clone: No cognate antigen has been identified for it. No base quality values were provided; no much bigger clone lies one nucleotide off.

According to the germline V gene (reference sequence), CDR1 reads MNHEY and CDR2 reads SMNVEV. The CDR3 measures 17 amino acids from cysteine to phenylalanine. The retained sequence is limited to the CDR3, 51 bases, with the frame set at the first base. V drops 5 bases and J drops 6 bases, leaving 20 bases in between. Here is what the overall study found, with its caveats: In a later analysis, HLA-associated TCR beta chains were found to be more clonally expanded and to have lower generation probabilities than equally common non-associated chains. The classifier was reported to diagnose cytomegalovirus status with high specificity and sensitivity in both the original and validation cohorts. A cluster of highly shared sequence variants was judged likely to represent a technical artifact of the sequencing pipeline. A further reported finding was that TCR beta sequences accurately predicted the HLA-A and HLA-B alleles for most subjects in the first cohort. In a later genetic analysis, a missense DCLRE1C variant was associated with V-gene and J-gene trimming of TCR beta chains, and the association was replicated in an independent cohort. According to the authors, the approach could potentially be generalized to other disease states and immunological phenotypes. Because counts were too low, approximately 15 rarely observed V segments, including chromosome 9 orphons, were excluded from the earlier analysis of 587 of the donors. Correlated functional status among segregating V segments might reflect linkage disequilibrium, but an unknown experimental factor could not be ruled out. Because some donors lacked HLA typing at each locus, the association tests relied only on the typed subset. Because the 87-base-pair reads could not distinguish some IMGT-functional V segments, including TRBV6-2 and TRBV6-3, those segments were excluded. For the cohort, immune exposure information was limited to CMV serostatus. In a later analysis, TCR association rates were found to vary across HLA loci, with the most associated TCRs seen for DRB1 alleles and the fewest for HLA-C alleles. According to a later analysis, most CMV-associated TCR beta chains appeared to be HLA-restricted, and the HLA associations seemed to be driven largely by CMV exposure. Most TCR sequences were observed very rarely across donors, whereas some public TCRs were present in many individuals. In vitro tests confirmed that three of the cytomegalovirus-associated TCR beta chains recognize cytomegalovirus antigens. When HLA alleles, especially DR and DQ, strongly co-occurred, TCR associations were difficult to assign to individual alleles. The cohort was sequenced for TCR beta chains only, and without alpha or paired-chain data the features that could be detected were limited. Roughly uniform sequencing depth across donors was assumed in presence/absence analyses, although this assumption may not hold. In the study, approximately 160 TCR beta chains were listed as associated with cytomegalovirus. A later genetic analysis reported fewer N-insertions in productive TCRs among donors in an Asian-associated ancestry cluster than the approximately 670-donor mean. According to a later analysis, parvovirus B19, influenza, CMV and Epstein-Barr virus appeared linked to several top co-occurrence clusters. Broadly in line with IMGT annotations, most TCR beta V segments showed up in productive rearrangements about 90% or about 30% of the time in an earlier analysis of around 550 of the donors. A later analysis associated 15,000 to 20,000 TCR beta sequences with specific HLA alleles at a false discovery rate of 0.05.

The cohort was made up of about 610 healthy bone marrow donors. All cohort members were sampled while nominally healthy, although unrecorded immune exposures were likely present. The donor tested CMV seronegative, placing the donor among the roughly 350 seronegative members of the cohort. Every donor gave a peripheral blood sample, and the peripheral blood mononuclear cells from that sample were used for TCR beta sequencing. Genomic DNA was extracted from the blood cell samples with the Qiagen DNeasy Blood Extraction Kit. This clonotype was obtained from a man between 60 and 70 years old in good health and CMV-seronegative. Sequences were obtained from PBMCs. The chain uses TRBV27 and TRBJ1-6, and TRBD1 may be the D gene, going by 5 matching bases. The DNA sequence reads TGTGCCAGCAGTCTAAGGGACCTCAGGAGGGGTAATTCACCCCTCCACTTT. Protein translation: CASSLRDLRRGNSPLHF.